Each of the 18 T cell receptor beta chains below was sequenced from the same sample in a study of blood T cell repertoires in COVID-19. Clones were sequenced by immunoSEQ multiplex PCR, and TCRdb holds only the in-frame ones, with some missing. The data show 100,000 to 150,000 clones, approximately 80% seen once. Sequencing was performed on peripheral blood. Every receptor here comes from a woman in her fifties or sixties with acute or convalescent COVID-19.

As for this clone: The same CDR3 can be traced to other DNA sequences in this sample. This sequence joins TRBV28 and TRBJ1-2; unclear D gene. V was cut by 2 bases and J by 5 bases, with 6 bases left in between. The CDR3 totals 12 residues. Germline CDR1 reads MDHEN; CDR2 reads SYDVKM. CDR3 protein: CASSLEGYGYTF. The CDR3 DNA sequence: TGTGCCAGCAGTTTAGAGGGTTATGGCTACACCTTC.

The CDR3 loop is CASSLTSGGPNEQFF. CDR3 DNA sequence: TGTGCCAGCAGCCTTACTAGCGGGGGGCCCAATGAGCAGTTCTTC. V usage is TRBV13 and J usage is TRBJ2-1, with TRBD2 identical over 12 bases. The CDR3 totals 15 residues. V was pared by 5 bases and J by 6 bases, with 5 bases of the junction left unmatched. Per the germline V gene, CDR1 is PRHDT and CDR2 is FYEKMQ (reference sequence).

The chain has TRBV15 and TRBJ1-1; unclear D gene. The V end lost 0 bases, the J end lost 5 bases, and 10 bases lay between the germline ends. The CDR3 is 14 residues long. The germline gives CDR1 LNHNV, CDR2 YYDKDF (reference sequence). CDR3 amino acids: CATSRELRGTEAFF. The CDR3, as DNA: TGTGCCACCAGCAGAGAGTTGCGGGGTACTGAAGCTTTCTTT.

The CDR3 nucleotides are TGTGCCAGCAGTGAAATCGGGGCAGGGGAAGGCTACACCTTC. Residues: CASSEIGAGEGYTF. The chain joins TRBV2 to TRBJ1-2, with D possibly being TRBD1 (6 bases). Trimming removed 2 bases at V and 8 bases at J, with 15 bases between. Germline V gene data show CDR1 as SNHLY and CDR2 as FYNNEI. The CDR3 is 14 residues long.

V and J are TRBV6-5 and TRBJ2-2; TRBD1 matches at 8 bases. The CDR3 covers 16 residues. Germline V lookup: CDR1 MNHEY, CDR2 SVGAGI. Trimming removed 0 bases from V and 3 bases from J; junction bases left unmatched: 3. The CDR3 loop reads CASSYSGQEYTGELFF. In nucleotides, the CDR3 is TGTGCCAGCAGTTACTCGGGACAGGAGTACACCGGGGAGCTGTTTTTT.

The V and J genes are TRBV2 and TRBJ2-7; unclear D gene. The CDR3 length is 15 residues. CDR1 and CDR2 (germline): SNHLY, FYNNEI. Trimming removed 7 bases at V and 0 bases at J, with 16 bases between. DNA for the CDR3: TGTGCCAGCACCATCTCCCCGGCAGGCTCCTACGAGCAGTACTTC. Protein: CASTISPAGSYEQYF.

The genes are TRBV15 and TRBJ1-4; 7 positions agree with TRBD1. Germline CDR1 LNHNV, CDR2 YYDKDF (reference sequence). This CDR3 has 15 residues. The junction had 7 bases not matched to a gene; V was cut back by 2 bases and J by 7 bases. DNA for the CDR3: TGTGCCACCAGCAGAACAGGGGAGGTTGCTGAAAAACTGTTTTTT. This codes for CATSRTGEVAEKLFF.

CDR3 region: CASSFGTTTGGPEAFF. CDR3 DNA: TGTGCCAGCAGCTTCGGGACCACTACAGGGGGCCCCGAAGCTTTCTTT. The chain links TRBV5-4 to TRBJ1-1, with 9 bases matching TRBD1. Germline CDR1 reads SGHNT; CDR2 reads YYREEE (reference sequence). V lost 2 bases and J lost 8; bases outside the gene matches: 13. The CDR3 sequence is 16 residues long.

This clone was counted a few times. The chain couples TRBV7-3 to TRBJ1-6; TRBD1 agrees at 9 bases. The CDR3 totals 15 residues. V was pared by 0 bases and J by 7 bases, with 1 base of the junction left unmatched. Germline V gene data show CDR1 as SGHTA and CDR2 as FQGTGA. CDR3 protein: CASSLTGQGNSPLHF. CDR3 sequence (DNA): TGTGCCAGCAGCTTAACCGGACAGGGGAATTCACCCCTCCACTTT.

This chain joins TRBV6-5 and TRBJ1-1, with TRBD1 matching over 7 bases. In germline, CDR1 is MNHEY, CDR2 SVGAGI. The CDR3 covers 14 residues. The V segment lost 6 bases and the J segment 6 bases; nucleotides outside the gene matches: 10. Here the CDR3 DNA reads TGTGCCAGCAGGTATACAGGGGATTCCCCTGAAGCTTTCTTT. Translation: CASRYTGDSPEAFF.

A few counts support this clone. This sequence joins TRBV5-1 and TRBJ2-2; the D gene is possibly TRBD2 (6 bases). Germline V gene lookup returns CDR1 SGHRS and CDR2 YFSETQ. Trimming removed 4 bases at V and 3 bases at J, with 16 bases between. The CDR3 covers 16 residues. The CDR3 region has the DNA TGCGCCAGCAGCCGGTGGGGTAGCGGTTACACCGGGGAGCTGTTTTTT. Translated: CASSRWGSGYTGELFF.

This clone was observed a handful of times. The chain combines TRBV6-1 with TRBJ2-7, with 7 bases lining up with TRBD1. Germline trimming cut 2 bases from V and 3 bases from J; bases unmatched to any gene: 4. This CDR3 contains 14 residues. Per germline, CDR1 MNHNS and CDR2 SASEGT. CDR3 bases: TGTGCCAGCAGTGAAAGTGCAGGGGGCTACGAGCAGTACTTC. It specifies CASSESAGGYEQYF.

V gene TRBV2 combines with J gene TRBJ1-5; D not resolved. This CDR3 is built from 15 residues. CDR1 and CDR2 from the germline V gene are SNHLY and FYNNEI. Between the trimmed V and J ends, which lost 3 bases and 0 bases, there was a span of 9 bases. The CDR3 coding sequence is TGTGCCAGCAGTGACGGGTTTAGTAGCAATCAGCCCCAGCATTTT. Translated: CASSDGFSSNQPQHF.

The chain employs TRBV3-1 (or the pseudogene TRBV3-2) and TRBJ1-1, with D possibly TRBD1 on 5 matching bases. Per germline, CDR1 LGHDT and CDR2 YNNKEL (reference sequence). This CDR3 is built from 13 residues. V lost 1 base and J 4 bases, leaving 7 bases between the germline ends. The CDR3 is CASSQGQPTEAFF. In nucleotides, the CDR3 is TGTGCCAGCAGCCAAGGACAGCCCACTGAAGCTTTCTTT.

The chain is built from TRBV10-1 and TRBJ1-1; TRBD1 matches 8 bases. CDR1 and CDR2 from the germline V gene are WNHNN and SYGVQD (reference sequence). The CDR3 consists of 14 residues. V dropped 6 bases and J dropped 8; count of bases not matched to a gene: 11. The CDR3 DNA reads as TGCGCCAGCAGCGATCCAAAGCGGGACAGGGAAGCTTTCTTT. As protein: CASSDPKRDREAFF.

This chain uses TRBV18 with TRBJ1-4, with D perhaps TRBD1 (5 bases). The CDR3 totals 16 residues. Germline V lookup: CDR1 KGHSH, CDR2 LQKENI. The V gene lost 3 bases and the J gene lost 5 bases, with 16 bases spanning the gap. The CDR3 nucleotides read TGTGCCAGCTCACCTAAAACAGGCTCTCAGAATGAAAAACTGTTTTTT. This encodes CASSPKTGSQNEKLFF.

This chain links TRBV28 with TRBJ1-6; a weak D match, TRBD1 (6 bases). Per germline, CDR1 MDHEN and CDR2 SYDVKM. V lost 4 bases and J lost 9, with 16 bases in between. This CDR3 contains 15 residues. CDR3 DNA: TGTGCCAGCAGTTCTCAGGGGCGAAGGGGTTCACCCCTCCACTTT. Translation gives CASSSQGRRGSPLHF.

The table lists this clone with a few counts. The chain couples TRBV28 to TRBJ1-2, with D possibly TRBD1 on 6 matching bases. This CDR3 comprises 15 residues. CDR1 and CDR2 (germline): MDHEN, SYDVKM. The V end was cut by 6 bases, the J end by 1 base, with 15 bases between. The CDR3: CASSPATGGNYGYTF. In DNA, the CDR3 is TGTGCCAGCAGCCCTGCGACAGGTGGTAACTATGGCTACACCTTC.